The 4 T cell receptor beta chains below all came from one sample that was sequenced in a study of blood T cell repertoires in COVID-19. Produced via immunoSEQ multiplex PCR; TCRdb's table is partial and in-frame only. Of about 200,000 clones detected, 85% to 90% appear once; the ten largest clones hold roughly 4.7%. The sequencing input was peripheral blood. These receptors came from a human donor in a cohort sampled during active COVID-19.

The J gene is TRBJ1-2, the V gene TRBV19; D is unclear. The CDR3 has 13 residues. Germline CDR1 is LNHDA and CDR2 is SQIVND (reference sequence). The V and J ends lost 10 bases and 3 bases respectively, with 15 bases between them. The CDR3 region has the DNA TGTGCCACGCGGCCCGACCATGACTATGGCTACACCTTC. Its translation: CATRPDHDYGYTF.

This chain joins TRBV19 and TRBJ1-1; no clear D gene. The CDR3 runs to 13 residues. Trimming shortened V by 3 bases and J by 0 bases, and 5 bases separated the two germline ends. CDR1 LNHDA and CDR2 SQIVND come from the germline V gene (reference sequence). CDR3 bases: TGTGCCAGTAGTATTGTAATGAACACTGAAGCTTTCTTT. Translating gives CASSIVMNTEAFF.

The gene calls are TRBV5-8 and TRBJ2-3; a weak D match, TRBD1 (6 bases). CDR1 is SGHTS and CDR2 is YDEGEE in the germline V gene. Trimming stripped 9 bases from V and 2 bases from J, with 19 bases between. This CDR3 region has 15 residues. CDR3 protein: CATPPDRSPTDTQYF. The CDR3, as DNA: TGTGCCACCCCCCCCGACAGGTCCCCCACAGATACGCAGTATTTT.

The chain is built from TRBV4-3 and TRBJ2-2; a weak D match, TRBD1 (5 bases). Germline values: CDR1 LGHNA, CDR2 YSLEER. The ends were cut back, 0 bases at V and 4 bases at J, with 15 bases in the middle. The CDR3 is 17 residues long. The CDR3, as DNA: TGCGCCAGCAGCCAAGATGGCCAGGGTTTGGGCACCGGGGAGCTGTTTTTT. It translates to CASSQDGQGLGTGELFF.